The entry below describes one T cell receptor (beta chain). What it binds is not known. It was via CD45RO/CCR7/CD25/CD127/CD95/CD27 that CD4+ naive, central memory, regulatory and stem cell-like memory cells were sorted. All sorted populations exceeded 98% purity. V was pared by 6 bases and J by 6 bases, with 14 bases between. Germline CDR1 reads MDHEN; CDR2 reads SYDVKM. This CDR3 contains 13 residues. Reverse transcription of all isolated RNA meant that expressed TCRB transcripts were sequenced. The protocol was immunoSEQ multiplex PCR, while the TCRdb copy is restricted to in-frame clones and leaves out a portion. The sample includes 300,000 or so clones, over 11% of them seen just once. The data derive from a study of beta chain features in type 1 diabetes. General observations from the study: Lower insertion and higher deletion counts appeared at VDJ junctions in type 1 diabetes patients. The study found moderately but significantly shorter TCRB CDR3s in all four CD4+ subsets of Type 1 diabetes patients. These data did not resolve whether HLA type affects TCRB rearrangement.

V is TRBV28 and J is TRBJ1-1; tentatively, D is TRBD1 (6 bases). The TCR was taken from a man in his thirties or forties with type 1 diabetes. Source material: naive CD4+ T cells from blood. The CDR3 loop is CASRDTGFSEAFF. The CDR3, as DNA: TGTGCCAGCAGAGATACAGGGTTTTCTGAAGCTTTCTTT.